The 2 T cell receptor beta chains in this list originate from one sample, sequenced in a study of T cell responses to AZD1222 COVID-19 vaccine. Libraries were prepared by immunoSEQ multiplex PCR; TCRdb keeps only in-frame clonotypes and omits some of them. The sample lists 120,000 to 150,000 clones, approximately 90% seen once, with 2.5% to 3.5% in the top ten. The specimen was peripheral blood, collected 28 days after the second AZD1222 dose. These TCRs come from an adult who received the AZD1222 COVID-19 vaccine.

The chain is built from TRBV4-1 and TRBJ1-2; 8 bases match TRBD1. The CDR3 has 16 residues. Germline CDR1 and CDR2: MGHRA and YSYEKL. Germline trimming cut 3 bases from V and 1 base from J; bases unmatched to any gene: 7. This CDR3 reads CASSHPPRGLNYGYTF. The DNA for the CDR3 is TGCGCCAGCAGCCATCCTCCCAGGGGGCTTAACTATGGCTACACCTTC.

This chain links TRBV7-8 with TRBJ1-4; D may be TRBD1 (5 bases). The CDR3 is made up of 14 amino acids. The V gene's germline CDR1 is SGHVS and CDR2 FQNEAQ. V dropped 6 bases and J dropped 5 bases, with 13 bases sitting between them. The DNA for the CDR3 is TGTGCCAGCAGGAGACGGGAGGGGAATGAAAAACTGTTTTTT. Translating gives CASRRREGNEKLFF.